The 5 T cell receptor beta chains presented below share a single source sample, sequenced in a study of radiotherapy plus CTLA-4 blockade in lung cancer (dated by TCRdb to 2016 to 2019). Libraries came from the immunoSEQ multiplex PCR assay. The clones in this table, taken by TCRdb from immuneACCESS, are in-frame only. Not every clone is retained; where verified, under half of the shortfall comes from an unresolved V gene, and the cause of the rest is unknown. The sample contains 80,000 or so clones, approximately 80% of them found a single time. The ten largest clones capture about 0.79% of the sample. The starting material was peripheral blood, obtained from a patient treated with radiotherapy plus ipilimumab. Every receptor here comes from a human donor with non-small cell lung cancer who had stable disease on radiotherapy plus ipilimumab.

The chain is built from TRBV10-1 and TRBJ2-5; D gene uncertain. Trimming removed 3 bases from V and 4 bases from J, with 6 bases in between. Germline V gene sequence: CDR1 WNHNN, CDR2 SYGVQD (reference sequence). The CDR3 has 12 residues. The CDR3 sequence: CASSDPGETQYF. CDR3 nucleotide sequence: TGCGCCAGCAGTGACCCTGGAGAGACCCAGTACTTC.

The V gene is TRBV19, the J gene TRBJ2-7; perhaps TRBD1 as D (7 bases). V was cut by 3 bases and J by 6 bases, with 18 bases left in between. The CDR3 length is 15 residues. The germline CDR1 and CDR2 sequences are LNHDA and SQIVND (reference sequence). Written as DNA, the CDR3 is TGTGCCAGTAGTATTGGAGGGGGCGCGGTTGGCGAGCAGTACTTC. This codes for CASSIGGGAVGEQYF. Full variable domain (remainder filled in from reference TRBV19 and TRBJ2-7): DGGITQSPKYLFRKEGQNVTLSCEQNLNHDAMYWYRQDPGQGLRLIYYSQIVNDFQKGDIAEGYSVSREKKESFPLTVTSAQKNPTAFYLCASSIGGGAVGEQYFGPGTRLTVT.

The CDR3 spells CAWSDNPGTDNYGYTF. For the CDR3, the DNA is TGTGCCTGGAGCGATAACCCCGGGACGGATAACTATGGCTACACCTTC. The chain links TRBV30 to TRBJ1-2; D may be TRBD1 (5 bases). Germline-derived CDR1 and CDR2 are GTSNPN and SVGIG (reference sequence). CDR3 length equals 16 residues. Trimming removed 3 bases at V and 1 base at J, with 18 bases between.

The rearrangement uses TRBV6-5 and TRBJ2-3, with D perhaps TRBD2 (5 bases). The CDR3 covers 14 residues. Trimming cost V 0 bases and J 6 bases, with 10 bases left between them. Germline V gene lookup returns CDR1 MNHEY and CDR2 SVGAGI. This chain's CDR3 is CASSYSTLADTQYF. The CDR3 DNA reads TGTGCCAGCAGTTACTCGACATTAGCGGATACGCAGTATTTT.

The genes are TRBV7-2 and TRBJ2-7; D unresolved. Trimming left V 5 bases short and J 2 bases short, with 16 bases between. The CDR3 is made up of 15 amino acids. Germline lookup yields CDR1 SGHTA and CDR2 FQGNSA. DNA for the CDR3: TGTGCCAGCAGCCAATCTAAGGGTAGGGCCTACGAGCAGTACTTC. Its protein is CASSQSKGRAYEQYF. Full variable domain (missing parts from reference TRBV7-2 and TRBJ2-7): GAGVSQSPSNKVTEKGKDVELRCDPISGHTALYWYRQSLGQGLEFLIYFQGNSAPDKSGLPSDRFSAERTGGSVSTLTIQRTQQEDSAVYLCASSQSKGRAYEQYFGPGTRLTVT.